This T cell receptor (beta chain) was identified in a study of cytomegalovirus exposure and HLA in healthy donors. Study-wide results and caveats: Several top significant clusters appeared, in a later analysis, to be linked to common viral pathogens. Researchers reported in a later analysis that a missense DCLRE1C variant was tied to TCR beta V- and J-gene trimming.

PCR was performed using 60 Vbeta and 13 Jbeta primers. Original analysis: There were around 80 million unique TCR beta chains by a later count, and approximately 10 million of them were shared. Here immunoSEQ multiplex PCR was the method, and the copy in TCRdb shows in-frame clones only, minus some. The V and J calls and the clone size are those of that table, but D and trimming were determined from the DNA. This table has about 190,000 clones, roughly 80% appearing once. A word on this clone: The antigen remains unidentified.

Trimming removed 3 bases from V and 2 bases from J, with 12 bases in between. This CDR3 contains 15 residues. CDR1 is SEHNR and CDR2 is FQNEAQ in the germline V gene (reference sequence). The rearrangement uses TRBV7-9 and TRBJ2-3; D is perhaps TRBD2 (6 bases). The material sequenced was PBMCs. This TCR was recovered from a woman aged 25 to 45 in good health and CMV-seropositive. The CDR3 loop reads CASSFGGRYTDTQYF. Here the CDR3 DNA reads TGTGCCAGCAGCTTCGGGGGACGTTACACAGATACGCAGTATTTT. The full variable domain, completed using reference TRBV7-9 and TRBJ2-3, is DTGVSQNPRHKITKRGQNVTFRCDPISEHNRLYWYRQTLGQGPEFLTYFQNEAQLEKSRLLSDRFSAERPKGSFSTLEIQRTEQGDSAMYLCASSFGGRYTDTQYFGPGTRLTVL.